The 26 T cell receptor beta chains below were found in one sample sequenced in a study of Ad26.COV2.S vaccination and SARS-CoV-2 variants. Treatment indicated: approximately 18 received Ad26.COV2.S at low or high dose, single or two shots; about 5 received placebo; per-sample allocation not given. Day 63 after the first vaccine or placebo injection was the time point for sampling. Generated by immunoSEQ multiplex PCR, the TCRdb table keeps only in-frame clones and is missing some. Found here are 400,000 or so clones, 80% to 90% of them singletons; the top ten hold 3.5%. The sequencing used peripheral blood, collected in a trial of Ad26.COV2.S vaccine versus placebo. These receptors were obtained from a person between 18 and 60 years old who received the Ad26.COV2.S COVID-19 vaccine or a placebo.

The genes are TRBV10-3 and TRBJ1-6; D remains ambiguous. Trimming took off 8 bases at V and 7 bases at J, with 18 bases between the two ends. Germline CDR1 reads ENHRY; CDR2 reads SYGVKD. This CDR3 has 15 residues. CDR3 protein: CAIRRSAVGNSPLHF. The CDR3, as DNA: TGTGCCATCCGGCGGTCGGCCGTCGGGAATTCACCCCTCCACTTT.

The chain couples TRBV4-1 to TRBJ2-1, with a possible D match to TRBD2 (5 bases). Trimming stripped 1 base from V and 3 bases from J, with 10 bases between. CDR3 length: 15 residues. Germline V lookup: CDR1 MGHRA, CDR2 YSYEKL. Here the CDR3 reads CASSQGLWFYNEQFF. CDR3 in DNA: TGCGCCAGCAGCCAAGGACTATGGTTCTACAATGAGCAGTTCTTC.

The J gene is TRBJ2-3, the V gene TRBV27; D could derive from TRBD1 or TRBD2 (6 bases each). Germline CDR1 is MNHEY and CDR2 is SMNVEV (reference sequence). The CDR3 covers 17 residues. V was clipped by 4 bases and J by 2 bases, with 19 bases between them. CDR3 DNA: TGTGCCAGCAGTTCCACGGGACTCCGGGGGCCCACAGATACGCAGTATTTT. Translated: CASSSTGLRGPTDTQYF.

The chain joins TRBV11-2 to TRBJ1-1, with 7 bases matching TRBD1. Losses at the gene ends were 4 bases for V and 4 bases for J; bases not matched to a gene: 9. This CDR3 has 15 residues. Per germline, CDR1 SGHAT and CDR2 FQNNGV. The CDR3 DNA reads as TGTGCCAGCAGCTCTAGACAGGGAGGGTCCACTGAAGCTTTCTTT. Its protein product is CASSSRQGGSTEAFF.

The gene calls are TRBV7-2 and TRBJ2-5; maybe TRBD1 (6 bases). The CDR3 has 15 residues. Germline V CDR1 and CDR2: SGHTA, FQGNSA. V gave up 5 bases and J gave up 4 bases, with 17 bases separating them. The CDR3 loop reads CASSPDVGRGETQYF. The CDR3 coding sequence is TGTGCCAGCAGCCCGGACGTGGGCAGGGGAGAGACCCAGTACTTC.

The rearrangement links TRBV2 to TRBJ2-1, with D perhaps TRBD1 (6 bases). Germline V lookup: CDR1 SNHLY, CDR2 FYNNEI. The V end lost 2 bases, the J end lost 6 bases, and 8 bases lay between the germline ends. There are 13 residues in the CDR3. CDR3 nucleotides: TGTGCCAGCAGTGAAAGGGGGAGCAATGAGCAGTTCTTC. Its protein is CASSERGSNEQFF. Using reference TRBV2 and TRBJ2-1 for the parts outside the CDR3, the full variable domain is EPEVTQTPSHQVTQMGQEVILRCVPISNHLYFYWYRQILGQKVEFLVSFYNNEISEKSEIFDDQFSVERPDGSNFTLKIRSTKLEDSAMYFCASSERGSNEQFFGPGTRLTVL.

Here the CDR3 reads CASRGQGLYEQYF. The CDR3 nucleotides are TGTGCCAGCAGGGGGCAGGGGCTTTACGAGCAGTACTTC. The J gene is TRBJ2-7, the V gene TRBV27, with D tentatively TRBD1 (6 bases). V lost 6 bases and J lost 4, with 13 bases in between. The CDR3 runs 13 residues. Germline values: CDR1 MNHEY, CDR2 SMNVEV (reference sequence).

The V and J genes are TRBV19 and TRBJ1-5; D is unresolved. The V and J ends lost 3 bases and 3 bases respectively, with 6 bases between them. Germline CDR1 and CDR2: LNHDA and SQIVND (reference sequence). The CDR3 has 13 residues. Here the CDR3 reads CASSIGFNQPQHF. The CDR3 DNA is TGTGCCAGTAGTATCGGGTTCAATCAGCCCCAGCATTTT. The entire variable domain, with the rest obtained from reference TRBV19 and TRBJ1-5, is as follows: DGGITQSPKYLFRKEGQNVTLSCEQNLNHDAMYWYRQDPGQGLRLIYYSQIVNDFQKGDIAEGYSVSREKKESFPLTVTSAQKNPTAFYLCASSIGFNQPQHFGDGTRLSIL.

About this clone itself: This may come from a read error, since a much larger clone is one base off. This chain connects TRBV7-9 to TRBJ1-1; no firm D call. The germline CDR1 and CDR2 sequences are SEHNR and FQNEAQ (reference sequence). V was clipped by 2 bases and J by 0 bases, with 1 base between them. The CDR3 runs to 12 residues. CDR3 nucleotides: TGTGCCAGCAGCTTAATGAACACTGAAGCTTTCTTT. Translating gives CASSLMNTEAFF. The whole variable domain, filled in from reference TRBV7-9 and TRBJ1-1, reads DTGVSQNPRHKITKRGQNVTFRCDPISEHNRLYWYRQTLGQGPEFLTYFQNEAQLEKSRLLSDRFSAERPKGSFSTLEIQRTEQGDSAMYLCASSLMNTEAFFGQGTRLTVV.

V and J are TRBV19 and TRBJ1-6, with 7 bases aligning to TRBD1. Germline loops: CDR1 LNHDA, CDR2 SQIVND (reference sequence). The length of the CDR3 is 14 residues. The ends lost 8 bases at V and 7 bases at J; junction bases unmatched: 8. The CDR3 region is CASQPGTENSPLHF. Here the CDR3 DNA reads TGTGCCAGTCAGCCCGGGACAGAAAATTCACCCCTCCACTTT.

This sequence joins TRBV5-1 and TRBJ2-7; unclear D gene. Trimming removed 0 bases from V and 0 bases from J, with 7 bases in between. The CDR3 runs 14 residues. In germline, CDR1 is SGHRS, CDR2 YFSETQ. CDR3 in amino acids: CASSLAASSYEQYF. DNA of the CDR3: TGCGCCAGCAGCTTGGCCGCTAGCTCCTACGAGCAGTACTTC.

The chain links TRBV9 to TRBJ1-4; TRBD1 might be the D (5 bases). CDR1 and CDR2 from the germline V gene are SGDLS and YYNGEE. The V gene lost 4 bases and the J gene lost 6 bases, with 16 bases spanning the gap. This CDR3 has 15 residues. The CDR3 loop reads CASSPSTVVDEKLFF. CDR3 DNA: TGTGCCAGCAGCCCCTCGACAGTTGTTGATGAAAAACTGTTTTTT. Full variable domain (remainder filled in from reference TRBV9 and TRBJ1-4): DSGVTQTPKHLITATGQRVTLRCSPRSGDLSVYWYQQSLDQGLQFLIQYYNGEERAKGNILERFSAQQFPDLHSELNLSSLELGDSALYFCASSPSTVVDEKLFFGSGTQLSVL.

With respect to this clone: This CDR3 is also generated by other DNA sequences in the sample. In nucleotides, the CDR3 is TGTGCCAGCAGCTTATCCGAGAACACTGAAGCTTTCTTT. Protein sequence: CASSLSENTEAFF. The chain joins TRBV7-9 to TRBJ1-1, with no clear D. The CDR3 loop spans 13 amino acids. Trimming took 2 bases from V and 1 from J, leaving 5 bases between them. The germline V gene has CDR1 SEHNR and CDR2 FQNEAQ (reference sequence).

J is TRBJ1-6 and V is TRBV25-1, with D possibly matching TRBD1 (6 bases). Germline V gene data show CDR1 as MGHDK and CDR2 as SYGVNS. V lost 3 bases, J lost 8 bases, and 11 bases lay in between. This CDR3 is built from 14 residues. As DNA, the CDR3 is TGTGCCAGCAGTGATCAGGGGATATATTCACCCCTCCACTTT. It encodes CASSDQGIYSPLHF.

The CDR3 bases are TGCGCCAGCAGCTTGACAGGGGGCGCGGAGAATGAGCAGTTCTTC. The encoded protein is CASSLTGGAENEQFF. V is TRBV5-1 and J is TRBJ2-1; TRBD1 agrees at 9 bases. With V trimmed by 1 base and J by 7 bases, 6 bases remained unmatched. This CDR3 has 15 residues. Germline CDR1 and CDR2: SGHRS and YFSETQ.

This chain links TRBV6-5 with TRBJ1-2, with 7 nucleotides matching TRBD1. Per the germline V gene, CDR1 is MNHEY and CDR2 is SVGAGI. CDR3 size: 15 residues. J lost 7 bases, V lost 6 bases, and 14 bases had no gene match. The CDR3 sequence: CASRRPRQGLGGYTF. The CDR3 nucleotides are TGTGCCAGCAGACGTCCACGACAGGGACTTGGTGGCTACACCTTC.

V is TRBV3-1 (or the pseudogene TRBV3-2) and J is TRBJ2-5; TRBD2 matches 9 bases. The CDR3 runs to 17 residues. CDR1 and CDR2 from the germline V gene are LGHDT and YNNKEL (reference sequence). The V and J ends lost 7 bases and 2 bases, in that order; junction bases with no gene match: 14. In nucleotides, the CDR3 is TGTGCCAGCAAACATCGAAACCGGCTAGCGGGGCAAGAGACCCAGTACTTC. Translation gives CASKHRNRLAGQETQYF.

The CDR3 DNA reads as TGTGCCAGCAGCTTAGGCGGACAGGGGAACACTGAAGCTTTCTTT. Translated: CASSLGGQGNTEAFF. The chain couples TRBV11-2 to TRBJ1-1, with 8 positions matching TRBD1. The CDR3 is 15 residues long. V gave up 1 base and J gave up 1 base; unmatched junction bases: 2. Germline V gene sequence: CDR1 SGHAT, CDR2 FQNNGV.

As concerns this clone: A much more abundant neighbour one base away suggests this may be a read error. This rearrangement joins TRBV6-5 to TRBJ1-2, with D perhaps matching TRBD1 (6 bases). Between the trimmed V and J ends, which lost 2 bases and 3 bases, there was a span of 7 bases. The CDR3 runs 13 residues. Germline-derived CDR1 and CDR2 are MNHEY and SVGAGI. CDR3 residues: CASSYRQDYGYTF. DNA of the CDR3: TGTGCCAGCAGTTACCGACAGGACTATGGCTACACCTTC.

V usage is TRBV7-8 and J usage is TRBJ2-1, with no clear D. Trimming removed 5 bases at V and 15 bases at J, with 20 bases between. Per germline, CDR1 SGHVS and CDR2 FQNEAQ. This CDR3 is 13 amino acids long. DNA for the CDR3: TGTGCCAGCAGCCTTCTAGATACTCCGTCTCCGTTCTTC. It yields the protein CASSLLDTPSPFF. Full variable domain (missing parts from reference TRBV7-8 and TRBJ2-1): GAGVSQSPRYKVAKRGQDVALRCDPISGHVSLFWYQQALGQGPEFLTYFQNEAQLDKSGLPSDRFFAERPEGSVSTLKIQRTQQEDSAVYLCASSLLDTPSPFFGPGTRLTVL.

The chain joins TRBV7-9 to TRBJ2-2; 11 nucleotides agree with TRBD2. J was trimmed by 6 bases and V by 3 bases; bases with no gene match: 9. CDR1 and CDR2 (germline): SEHNR, FQNEAQ (reference sequence). This CDR3 is built from 17 residues. In nucleotides, the CDR3 is TGTGCCAGCAGCTTCACTAGCGGGAGCCCGGATTCCGGGGAGCTGTTTTTT. This gives the protein CASSFTSGSPDSGELFF.

The DNA of the CDR3 is TGTGCCAGCAGCATACGACAGGGATCCTCTCAGCCCCAGCATTTT. Translating it yields CASSIRQGSSQPQHF. The rearrangement uses TRBV5-6 and TRBJ1-5; 7 bases are a match to TRBD1. Germline V lookup: CDR1 SGHDT, CDR2 YYEEEE. CDR3 length: 15 amino acids. V shed 4 bases, J shed 6 bases, and the junction held 10 bases outside the gene matches.

The chain recombines TRBV19 with TRBJ1-1; D unresolved. This CDR3 is built from 13 residues. Germline V lookup: CDR1 LNHDA, CDR2 SQIVND (reference sequence). Trimming left V 3 bases short and J 3 bases short, with 8 bases between. This CDR3 is CASSINVDTEAFF. In DNA form, the CDR3 reads TGTGCCAGTAGTATTAATGTGGACACTGAAGCTTTCTTT.

The chain carries TRBV5-8 and TRBJ1-4; unclear D gene. The germline V gene encodes CDR1 SGHTS and CDR2 YDEGEE. The CDR3 consists of 16 residues. V was cut by 4 bases and J by 0 bases, with 13 bases left in between. The CDR3 region has the DNA TGTGCCAGCAGCCTCCCTTCGCACCCAACTAATGAAAAACTGTTTTTT. This gives the protein CASSLPSHPTNEKLFF.

The J gene is TRBJ1-2, the V gene TRBV5-1; D ambiguous. CDR1 is SGHRS and CDR2 is YFSETQ in the germline V gene. V was shortened by 4 bases and J by 8 bases, with 12 bases between the two germline ends. The CDR3 runs to 12 residues. CDR3: CASSAGGTGYTF. The CDR3 DNA follows: TGCGCCAGCAGCGCAGGTGGAACCGGCTACACCTTC. Filled out from reference TRBV5-1 and TRBJ1-2, the complete variable domain reads KAGVTQTPRYLIKTRGQQVTLSCSPISGHRSVSWYQQTPGQGLQFLFEYFSETQRNKGNFPGRFSGRQFSNSRSEMNVSTLELGDSALYLCASSAGGTGYTFGSGTRLTVV.

The V gene is TRBV5-4, the J gene TRBJ2-7; 9 bases fit TRBD1. This CDR3 has 16 residues. Germline trimming cut 3 bases from V and 2 bases from J; bases unmatched to any gene: 9. CDR1 SGHNT and CDR2 YYREEE come from the germline V gene (reference sequence). The CDR3 nucleotides read TGTGCCAGCAGCTCAGCCAGGACAGGGGAAACCTACGAGCAGTACTTC. Translated, it gives CASSSARTGETYEQYF.